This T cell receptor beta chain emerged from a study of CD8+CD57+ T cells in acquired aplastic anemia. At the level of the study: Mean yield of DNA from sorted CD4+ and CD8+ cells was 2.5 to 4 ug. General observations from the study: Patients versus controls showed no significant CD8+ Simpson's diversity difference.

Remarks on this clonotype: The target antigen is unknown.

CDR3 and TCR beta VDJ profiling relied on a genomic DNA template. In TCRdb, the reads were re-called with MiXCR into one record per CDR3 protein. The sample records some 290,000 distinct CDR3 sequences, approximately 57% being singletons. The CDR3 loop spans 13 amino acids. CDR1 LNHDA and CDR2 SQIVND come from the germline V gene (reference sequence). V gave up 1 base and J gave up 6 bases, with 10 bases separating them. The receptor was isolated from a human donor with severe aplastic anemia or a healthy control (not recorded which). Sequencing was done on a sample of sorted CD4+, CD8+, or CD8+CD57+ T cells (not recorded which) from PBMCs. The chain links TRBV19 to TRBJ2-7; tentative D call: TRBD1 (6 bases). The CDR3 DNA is TGTGCCAGTAGTATAGGGGACAACCGCGAGCAGTACTTC. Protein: CASSIGDNREQYF.